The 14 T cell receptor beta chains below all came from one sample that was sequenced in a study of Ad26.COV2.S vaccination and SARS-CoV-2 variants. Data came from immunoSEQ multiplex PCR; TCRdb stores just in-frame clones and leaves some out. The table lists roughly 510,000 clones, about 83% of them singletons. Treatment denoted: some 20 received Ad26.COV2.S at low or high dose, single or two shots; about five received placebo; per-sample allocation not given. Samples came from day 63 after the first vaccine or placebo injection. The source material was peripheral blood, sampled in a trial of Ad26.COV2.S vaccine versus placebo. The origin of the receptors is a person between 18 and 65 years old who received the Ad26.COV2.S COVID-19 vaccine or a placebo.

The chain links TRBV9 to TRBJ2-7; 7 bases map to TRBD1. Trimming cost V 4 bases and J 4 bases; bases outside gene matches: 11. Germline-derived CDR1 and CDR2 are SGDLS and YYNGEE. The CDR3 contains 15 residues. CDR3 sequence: CASSTQGTALYEQYF. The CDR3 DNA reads TGTGCCAGCAGCACACAAGGGACAGCTTTGTACGAGCAGTACTTC.

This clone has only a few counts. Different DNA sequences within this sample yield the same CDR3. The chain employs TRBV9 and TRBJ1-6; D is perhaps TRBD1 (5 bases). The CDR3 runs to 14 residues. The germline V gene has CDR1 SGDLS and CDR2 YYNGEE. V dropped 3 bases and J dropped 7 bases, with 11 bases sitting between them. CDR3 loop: CASSADSQNSPLHF. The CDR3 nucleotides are TGTGCCAGCAGCGCCGACAGCCAGAATTCACCCCTCCACTTT.

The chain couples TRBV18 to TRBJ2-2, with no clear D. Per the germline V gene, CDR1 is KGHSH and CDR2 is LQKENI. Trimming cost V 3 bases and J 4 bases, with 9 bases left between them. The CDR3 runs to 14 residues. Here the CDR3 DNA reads TGTGCCAGCTCACCGCCGTCTCGCACCGGGGAGCTGTTTTTT. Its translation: CASSPPSRTGELFF.

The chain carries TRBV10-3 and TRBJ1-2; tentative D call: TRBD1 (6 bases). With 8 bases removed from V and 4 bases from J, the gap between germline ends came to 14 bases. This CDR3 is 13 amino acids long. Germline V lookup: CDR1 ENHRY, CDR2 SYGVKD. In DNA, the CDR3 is TGTGCCATCCGATGGGGGCGCGGCTATGGCTACACCTTC. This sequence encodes CAIRWGRGYGYTF.

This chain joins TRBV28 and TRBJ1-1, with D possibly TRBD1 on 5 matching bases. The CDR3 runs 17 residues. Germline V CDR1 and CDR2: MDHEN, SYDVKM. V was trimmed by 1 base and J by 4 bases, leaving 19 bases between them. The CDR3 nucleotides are TGTGCCAGCAGTTTATTCCCGATGATGGGGGTCCCCACTGAAGCTTTCTTT. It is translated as CASSLFPMMGVPTEAFF.

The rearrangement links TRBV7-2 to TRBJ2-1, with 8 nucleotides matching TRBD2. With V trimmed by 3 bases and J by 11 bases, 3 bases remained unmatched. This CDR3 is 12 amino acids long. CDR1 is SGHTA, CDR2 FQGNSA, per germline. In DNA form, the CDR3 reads TGTGCCAGCAGCTTGAATAGCGGGAAGCAGTTCTTC. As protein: CASSLNSGKQFF.

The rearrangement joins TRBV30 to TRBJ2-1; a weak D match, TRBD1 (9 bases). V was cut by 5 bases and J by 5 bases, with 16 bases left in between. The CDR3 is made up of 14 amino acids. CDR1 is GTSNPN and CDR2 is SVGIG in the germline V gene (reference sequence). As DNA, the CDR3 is TGTGCCTGGGATAGCGGGACAGGGCACAATGAGCAGTTCTTC. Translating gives CAWDSGTGHNEQFF.

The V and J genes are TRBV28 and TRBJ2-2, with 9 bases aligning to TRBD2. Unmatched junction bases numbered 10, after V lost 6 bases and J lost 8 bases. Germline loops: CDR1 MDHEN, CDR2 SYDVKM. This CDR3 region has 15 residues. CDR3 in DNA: TGTGCCAGCAGGGGCGCGGGAGGGCTTTCGGGGGAGCTGTTTTTT. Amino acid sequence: CASRGAGGLSGELFF.

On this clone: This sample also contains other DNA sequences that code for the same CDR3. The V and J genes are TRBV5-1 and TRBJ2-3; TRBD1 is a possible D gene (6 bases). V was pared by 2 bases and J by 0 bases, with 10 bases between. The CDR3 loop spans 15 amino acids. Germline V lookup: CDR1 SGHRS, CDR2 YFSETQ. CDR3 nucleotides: TGCGCCAGCAGCTTAGGGGGATCGAGCACAGATACGCAGTATTTT. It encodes CASSLGGSSTDTQYF.

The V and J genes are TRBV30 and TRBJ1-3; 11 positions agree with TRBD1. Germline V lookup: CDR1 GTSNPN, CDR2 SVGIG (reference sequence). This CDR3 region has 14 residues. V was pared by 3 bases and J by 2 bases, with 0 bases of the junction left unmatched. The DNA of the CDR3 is TGTGCCTGGAGGGGACAGGGGGCTGGAAACACCATATATTTT. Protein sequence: CAWRGQGAGNTIYF.

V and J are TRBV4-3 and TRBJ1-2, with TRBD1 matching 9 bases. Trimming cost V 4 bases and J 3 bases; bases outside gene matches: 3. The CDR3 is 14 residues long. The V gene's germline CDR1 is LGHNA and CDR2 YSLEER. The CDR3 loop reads CASSLDRGDYGYTF. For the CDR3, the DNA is TGCGCCAGCAGCCTAGACAGGGGGGACTATGGCTACACCTTC.

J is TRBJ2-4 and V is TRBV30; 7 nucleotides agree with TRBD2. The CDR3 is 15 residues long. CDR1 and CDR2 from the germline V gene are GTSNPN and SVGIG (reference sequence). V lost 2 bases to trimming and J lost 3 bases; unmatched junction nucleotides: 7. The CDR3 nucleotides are TGTGCCTGGAGTCCATCACTAGCGAGCAAAAACATTCAGTACTTC. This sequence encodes CAWSPSLASKNIQYF.

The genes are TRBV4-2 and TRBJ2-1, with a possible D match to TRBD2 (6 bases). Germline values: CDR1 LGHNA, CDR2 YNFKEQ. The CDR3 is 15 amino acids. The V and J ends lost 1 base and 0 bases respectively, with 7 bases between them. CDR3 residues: CASSQVGGSYNEQFF. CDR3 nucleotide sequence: TGTGCCAGCAGCCAAGTGGGGGGCTCCTACAATGAGCAGTTCTTC.

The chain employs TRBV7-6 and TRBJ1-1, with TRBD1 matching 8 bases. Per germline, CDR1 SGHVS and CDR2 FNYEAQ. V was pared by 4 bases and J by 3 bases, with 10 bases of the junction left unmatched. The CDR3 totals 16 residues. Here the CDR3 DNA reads TGTGCCAGCAGCTCCGGACAGGGACGCGGGGACACTGAAGCTTTCTTT. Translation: CASSSGQGRGDTEAFF.